Sequencing of this TCR beta chain was carried out in a study of vaccination effects on CD4 cells after COVID-19. Turning to the study itself: Vaccine administered to participants consisted of two doses of either BNT162b2 or mRNA-1273.

A word on this clone: Its antigen remains unidentified.

Study results and limitations: There was marked clonal contraction among infection- and vaccine-induced clones late after vaccination.

Before sequencing, viral peptide pools were used by the ViraFEST assay to expand antigen-specific CD4+ T cells. The culture ran for approximately 10 days before CD4+ T cells were isolated. It was between March and December 2020 that the person had a SARS-CoV-2 infection confirmed by PCR. Sequencing was performed with immunoSEQ multiplex PCR; in TCRdb, only in-frame clones are kept and a portion is missing. Of tens of thousands of clones in the sample, 55% to 75% were seen once. The receptor was isolated from a human donor who had a prior SARS-CoV-2 infection. Specimen: CD4+ T cells from PBMCs cultured with HCoV-NL63 spike peptides, collected before COVID-19 vaccination.

CDR3 in DNA: TGTGCCAGCACTCCTGAGTGGCAGGGGGCGTTGTGGGGTGAGCAGTTCTTC. It encodes CASTPEWQGALWGEQFF. The chain employs TRBV7-2 and TRBJ2-1; 8 bases agree with TRBD1. This CDR3 has 17 amino acids. V was clipped by 7 bases and J by 9 bases; unmatched bases: 20. The germline CDR1 and CDR2 sequences are SGHTA and FQGNSA.